What follows are 11 T cell receptor beta chains derived from one specimen sequenced in a study of cytomegalovirus exposure and HLA in healthy donors. Vbeta (60) and Jbeta (13) primers were used in the PCR. Some clones are missing from TCRdb's copy, which holds only in-frame ones; the method was immunoSEQ multiplex PCR. The data contain about 110,000 clones, 74% of them seen just once; the ten biggest clones take up around 15%. Sequenced input: PBMCs. The receptors stem from a woman between 40 and 55 years old in good health and CMV-seropositive.

This clone was seen a handful of times. The chain combines TRBV6-5 with TRBJ2-1, with 12 positions matching TRBD2. Germline CDR1 reads MNHEY; CDR2 reads SVGAGI. Trimming took 5 bases from V and 5 from J; bases not matched to a gene: 1. The CDR3 sequence is 14 residues long. The CDR3 region has the DNA TGTGCCAGCAGTAGACTAGCGGGGGACAATGAGCAGTTCTTC. Translating it yields CASSRLAGDNEQFF.

The chain has TRBV7-8 and TRBJ2-7; D may be TRBD1 (6 bases). CDR3 length equals 14 residues. The germline V and J ends were trimmed by 2 bases and 5 bases, with 13 bases remaining between them. Germline lookup yields CDR1 SGHVS and CDR2 FQNEAQ. In DNA form, the CDR3 reads TGTGCCAGCAGCTTAATCATCACAGGGAACGAGCAGTACTTC. It translates to CASSLIITGNEQYF.

The chain combines TRBV5-1 with TRBJ2-7; TRBD2 matches 9 bases. Per germline, CDR1 SGHRS and CDR2 YFSETQ. V gave up 4 bases and J gave up 1 base; unmatched junction bases: 6. The CDR3 contains 15 residues. CDR3 nucleotides: TGCGCCAGCAGCCAAGGGACTAGCTTGTCCTACGAGCAGTACTTC. It translates to CASSQGTSLSYEQYF.

V usage is TRBV4-1 and J usage is TRBJ2-2, with 10 bases fitting TRBD2. This CDR3 has 18 amino acids. Unmatched junction bases numbered 11, after V lost 3 bases and J lost 4 bases. Germline values: CDR1 MGHRA, CDR2 YSYEKL. CDR3 coding DNA: TGCGCCAGCAGCCAGAAGGTAGCGGGGGGCCTGGGCACCGGGGAGCTGTTTTTT. It codes for CASSQKVAGGLGTGELFF.

The chain couples TRBV27 to TRBJ2-7; 9 bases match TRBD1. The germline V gene has CDR1 MNHEY and CDR2 SMNVEV (reference sequence). Trimming at V came to 5 bases and at J to 3 bases, leaving 8 bases not matched to a gene. The CDR3 loop spans 15 amino acids. CDR3 in amino acids: CASSTPGTGIYEQYF. CDR3 coding DNA: TGTGCCAGCAGTACCCCCGGGACAGGGATCTACGAGCAGTACTTC.

The chain is built from TRBV18 and TRBJ2-5, with 7 bases identical to TRBD1. V gave up 6 bases and J gave up 3 bases; unmatched junction bases: 7. The CDR3 has 14 residues. Germline CDR1 and CDR2: KGHSH and LQKENI. This chain's CDR3 is CASSPRQGEETQYF. The DNA of the CDR3 is TGTGCCAGCTCTCCCCGACAGGGCGAAGAGACCCAGTACTTC.

The J gene is TRBJ1-2, the V gene TRBV30; D might be TRBD1 (5 bases). The CDR3 totals 12 residues. Looked up from germline, CDR1 is GTSNPN and CDR2 is SVGIG (reference sequence). V lost 1 base and J 8 bases, leaving 11 bases between the germline ends. Here the CDR3 DNA reads TGTGCCTGGAGTGGGGGGGAGGGGGGCTACACCTTC. Amino acid sequence: CAWSGGEGGYTF.

In its sample, this clone was seen a few times. The chain recombines TRBV18 with TRBJ2-2; D possibly corresponds to TRBD1 (6 bases). CDR3 length: 16 residues. V was shortened by 1 base and J by 1 base, with 10 bases between the two germline ends. Germline CDR1 reads KGHSH; CDR2 reads LQKENI. CDR3 nucleotides: TGTGCCAGCTCACCACAATGGGGACAGAACACCGGGGAGCTGTTTTTT. It specifies CASSPQWGQNTGELFF.

This chain's CDR3 is CASSLGGVSNQPQHF. DNA of the CDR3: TGTGCCAGCAGCTTAGGAGGAGTGAGCAATCAGCCCCAGCATTTT. The V call is TRBV11-2, the J call TRBJ1-5; D call uncertain. There are 15 residues in the CDR3. V shed 1 base and J shed 1 base, with 8 bases lying between them. Germline V CDR1 and CDR2: SGHAT, FQNNGV.

The J gene is TRBJ1-5, the V gene TRBV4-1, with a tentative D call TRBD1 (5 bases). V was shortened by 4 bases and J by 3 bases, with 19 bases between the two germline ends. This CDR3 is built from 17 residues. Germline V gives CDR1 MGHRA, CDR2 YSYEKL. The CDR3 sequence is CASSPDGSGRNNQPQHF. CDR3 nucleotides: TGCGCCAGCAGCCCTGATGGGTCAGGGCGGAACAATCAGCCCCAGCATTTT.

This clone has a single count. V and J are TRBV11-2 and TRBJ2-7; 9 nucleotides align to TRBD2. V shed 0 bases, J shed 3 bases, and the junction held 9 bases outside the gene matches. The CDR3 is made up of 17 amino acids. Germline values: CDR1 SGHAT, CDR2 FQNNGV. CDR3: CASSLDGLIAGDYEQYF. CDR3 sequence (DNA): TGTGCCAGCAGCTTAGATGGATTAATAGCGGGGGACTACGAGCAGTACTTC.